Sequencing of this T cell receptor beta chain was carried out in a study of cytomegalovirus exposure and HLA in healthy donors. PCR used 60 Vbeta primers and 13 Jbeta primers. Measured with immunoSEQ multiplex PCR; TCRdb has only the in-frame clones, and not every one. With roughly 120,000 clones in the sample, the ten largest clones hold over 0.8%. Healthy bone marrow donors made up the cohort. The CDR3 totals 12 residues. Germline lookup yields CDR1 MNHEY and CDR2 SMNVEV (reference sequence). V was pared by 5 bases and J by 3 bases, with 1 base of the junction left unmatched. What was sequenced was PBMCs. V is TRBV27 and J is TRBJ2-7, with TRBD1 matching over 7 bases. The TCR was taken from a man younger than 35 in good health and CMV-seronegative. CDR3 sequence reads: CASSAGGYEQYF. DNA of the CDR3: TGTGCCAGCAGTGCAGGGGGCTACGAGCAGTACTTC.